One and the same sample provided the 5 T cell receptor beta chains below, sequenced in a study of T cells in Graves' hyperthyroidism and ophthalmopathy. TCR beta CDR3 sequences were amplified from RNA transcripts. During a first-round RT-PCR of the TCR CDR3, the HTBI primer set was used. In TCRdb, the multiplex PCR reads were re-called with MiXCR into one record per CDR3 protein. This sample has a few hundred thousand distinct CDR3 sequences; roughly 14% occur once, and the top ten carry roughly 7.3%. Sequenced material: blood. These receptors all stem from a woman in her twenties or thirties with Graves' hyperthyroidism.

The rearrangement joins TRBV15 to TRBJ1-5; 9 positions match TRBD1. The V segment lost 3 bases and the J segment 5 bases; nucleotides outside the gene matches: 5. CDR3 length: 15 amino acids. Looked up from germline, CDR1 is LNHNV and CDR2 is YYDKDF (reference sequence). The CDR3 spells CATSRSRDRDQPQHF. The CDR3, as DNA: TGTGCCACCAGCAGGTCCCGGGACAGGGATCAGCCCCAGCATTTT.

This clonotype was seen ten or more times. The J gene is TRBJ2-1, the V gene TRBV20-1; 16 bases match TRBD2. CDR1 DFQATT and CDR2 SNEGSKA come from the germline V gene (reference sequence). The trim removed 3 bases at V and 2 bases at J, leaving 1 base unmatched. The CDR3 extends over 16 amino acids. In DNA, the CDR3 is TGCAGTGCTAGGGGGACTAGCGGGAGGGCCTACAATGAGCAGTTCTTC. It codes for CSARGTSGRAYNEQFF.

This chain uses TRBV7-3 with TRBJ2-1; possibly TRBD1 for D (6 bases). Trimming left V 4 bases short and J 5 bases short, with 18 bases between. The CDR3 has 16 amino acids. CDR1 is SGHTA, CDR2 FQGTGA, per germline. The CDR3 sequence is CASSSTGGQRNNEQFF. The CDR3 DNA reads TGTGCCAGCAGCTCGACAGGAGGACAGAGAAACAATGAGCAGTTCTTC.

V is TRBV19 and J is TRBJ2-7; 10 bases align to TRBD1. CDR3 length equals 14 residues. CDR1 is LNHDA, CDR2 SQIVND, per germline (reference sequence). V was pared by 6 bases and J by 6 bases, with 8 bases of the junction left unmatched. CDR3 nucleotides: TGTGCCAGTAGCGGGACAGGGGATTCTGTCGAGCAGTACTTC. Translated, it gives CASSGTGDSVEQYF.

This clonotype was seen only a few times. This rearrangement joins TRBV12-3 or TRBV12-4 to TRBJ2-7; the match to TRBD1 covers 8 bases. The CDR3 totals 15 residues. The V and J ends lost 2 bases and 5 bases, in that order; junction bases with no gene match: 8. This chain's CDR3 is CASSLSQDRVHEQYF. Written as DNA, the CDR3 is TGTGCCAGCAGTTTATCCCAGGACAGGGTCCACGAGCAGTACTTC.